This section outlines one T cell receptor beta chain sequence together with its context. The antigen remains undetermined. Produced via immunoSEQ multiplex PCR; TCRdb's table is partial and in-frame only. The data hold 140,000 to 150,000 clones, with 70% to 90% observed a single time. The record originates from a study of T cell responses to AZD1222 COVID-19 vaccine. About the research overall: Second-dose intervals of approximately 4 or approximately 12 weeks were pooled. Study-wide results and limits: Baseline testing showed seropositivity in only 5 or 6 AZD1222 recipients. Unmutated regions of variants are reportedly targeted by nearly half of spike-specific TCRs. Regions 160-218 and 743-854 held dominance among vaccine-associated CD4 TCRs, which spanned spike.

V gave up 0 bases and J gave up 4 bases, with 6 bases separating them. Germline CDR1 MNHNS, CDR2 SASEGT. CDR3 length: 13 residues. Sequences were derived from peripheral blood, sampled on day 0 of AZD1222 vaccination. The chain carries TRBV6-1 and TRBJ1-2; D unclear. This clonotype was obtained from an adult in good health. The CDR3, as DNA: TGTGCCAGCAGTGAAGCGGCCCGCTATGGCTACACCTTC. This encodes CASSEAARYGYTF.